Listed here is a single T cell receptor (beta chain). Trimming removed 3 bases from V and 0 bases from J; junction bases left unmatched: 13. The CDR3 loop spans 18 amino acids. Per germline, CDR1 SQVTM and CDR2 ANQGSEA. The data were taken from a study of blood T cell repertoires in COVID-19. About the study: T cells, B-cell-depleted T cells, or PBMCs provided the cDNA or gDNA that served as material.

Under the authors' procedure: Reference gene primer amplification in the assay estimated nucleated cell counts. Sequenced by immunoSEQ multiplex PCR; TCRdb stores in-frame clones only, minus some. V and J calls and clone size are those listed in that table; D and trimming were worked out from the DNA. The sample shows almost 50,000 clones, 90% of them seen only once. Sequenced input: peripheral blood. This sequence was found in a human donor in a cohort sampled during active COVID-19. The rearrangement links TRBV29-1 to TRBJ2-3; TRBD1 matches at 9 bases. The DNA for the CDR3 is TGCAGCGTTGAGGACTACGGGACAGGGTTTGTTAGCACAGATACGCAGTATTTT. Residues: CSVEDYGTGFVSTDTQYF.